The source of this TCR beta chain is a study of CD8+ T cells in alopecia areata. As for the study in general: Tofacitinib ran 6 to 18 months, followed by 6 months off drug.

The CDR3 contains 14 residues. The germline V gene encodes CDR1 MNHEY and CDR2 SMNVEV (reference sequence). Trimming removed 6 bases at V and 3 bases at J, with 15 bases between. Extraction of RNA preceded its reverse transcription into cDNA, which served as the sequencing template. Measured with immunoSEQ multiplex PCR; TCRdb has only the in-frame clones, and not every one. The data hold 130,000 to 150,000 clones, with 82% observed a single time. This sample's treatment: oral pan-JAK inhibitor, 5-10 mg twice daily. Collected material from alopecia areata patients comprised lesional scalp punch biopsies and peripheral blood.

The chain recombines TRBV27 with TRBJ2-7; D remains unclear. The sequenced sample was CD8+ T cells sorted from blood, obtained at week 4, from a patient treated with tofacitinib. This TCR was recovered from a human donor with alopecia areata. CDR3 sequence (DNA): TGTGCCAGCAGCCCTGGTTACCTTTTCTACGAGCAGTACTTC. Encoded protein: CASSPGYLFYEQYF.